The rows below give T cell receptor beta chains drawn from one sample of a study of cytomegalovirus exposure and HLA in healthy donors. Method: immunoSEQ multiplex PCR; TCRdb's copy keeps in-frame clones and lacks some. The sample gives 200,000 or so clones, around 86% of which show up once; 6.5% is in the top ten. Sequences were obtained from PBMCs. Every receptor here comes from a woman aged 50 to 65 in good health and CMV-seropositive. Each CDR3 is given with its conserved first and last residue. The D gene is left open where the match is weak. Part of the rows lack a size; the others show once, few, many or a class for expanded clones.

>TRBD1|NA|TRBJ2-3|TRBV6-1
CASSAGTGASTDTQYF
TGTGCCAGCAGTGCCGGGACAGGGGCCAGCACAGATACGCAGTATTTT
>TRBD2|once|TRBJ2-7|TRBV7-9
CASSLTSSGSYEQYF
TGTGCCAGCAGCTTAACGTCTAGCGGATCCTACGAGCAGTACTTC
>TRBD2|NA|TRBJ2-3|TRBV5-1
CASSPGEGEGRVTQYF
TGCGCCAGCAGCCCTGGGGAAGGGGAGGGCCGGGTTACGCAGTATTTT
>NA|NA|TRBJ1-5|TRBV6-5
CASSVVQGGNQPQHF
TGTGCCAGCAGTGTTGTTCAGGGCGGCAATCAGCCCCAGCATTTT
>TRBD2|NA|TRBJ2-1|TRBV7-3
CASSLGLAVQGEQFF
TGTGCCAGCAGCTTAGGACTAGCGGTACAGGGTGAGCAGTTCTTC
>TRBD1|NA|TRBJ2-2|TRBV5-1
CASSLRPPGQGAYGGTGELFF
TGCGCCAGCAGCTTGCGCCCTCCGGGACAGGGGGCTTACGGGGGCACCGGGGAGCTGTTTTTT
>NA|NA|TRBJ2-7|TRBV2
CASSEAGPEQYF
TGTGCCAGCAGTGAGGCAGGCCCCGAGCAGTACTTC
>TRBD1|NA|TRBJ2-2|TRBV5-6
CASSPQGSGELFF
TGTGCCAGCAGCCCACAGGGGTCCGGGGAGCTGTTTTTT
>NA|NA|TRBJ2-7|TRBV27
CASSLSPLYEQYF
TGTGCCAGCAGTTTATCTCCACTCTACGAGCAGTACTTC
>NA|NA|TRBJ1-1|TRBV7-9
CSSSLVGGEAFF
TGTTCCAGCAGCTTAGTCGGCGGGGAAGCTTTCTTT
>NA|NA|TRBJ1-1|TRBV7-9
CSSSFRLNTEAFF
TGTTCCAGCAGCTTTAGATTGAACACTGAAGCTTTCTTT
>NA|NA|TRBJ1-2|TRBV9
CASSKQDYGYTF
TGTGCCAGCAGCAAACAGGATTATGGCTACACCTTC
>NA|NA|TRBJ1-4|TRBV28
CASSLDSFGKLFF
TGTGCCAGCAGTTTGGACAGTTTCGGAAAACTGTTTTTT
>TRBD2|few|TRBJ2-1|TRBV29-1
CSVVHPATSAYNEQFF
TGCAGCGTGGTTCATCCGGCGACTAGCGCTTACAATGAGCAGTTCTTC
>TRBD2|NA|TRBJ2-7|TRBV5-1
CASREAGVSYEQYF
TGCGCCAGCAGGGAAGCGGGGGTCTCCTACGAGCAGTACTTC
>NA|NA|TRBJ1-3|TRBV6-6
CASSSPGNTIYF
TGTGCCAGCAGTTCTCCTGGAAACACCATATATTTT
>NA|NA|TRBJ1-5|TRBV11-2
CASSTTGNQPQHF
TGTGCCAGCAGTACAACAGGCAATCAGCCCCAGCATTTT
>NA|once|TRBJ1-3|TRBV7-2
CASSLESGSGNTIYF
TGTGCCAGCAGCTTAGAGTCGGGTTCTGGAAACACCATATATTTT
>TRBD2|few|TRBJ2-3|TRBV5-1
CASSLRGLYTDTQYF
TGCGCCAGCAGCTTGAGGGGACTATACACAGATACGCAGTATTTT
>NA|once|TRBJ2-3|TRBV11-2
CASSLEGASSHTQYF
TGTGCCAGCAGCTTAGAAGGGGCTAGTTCACATACGCAGTATTTT
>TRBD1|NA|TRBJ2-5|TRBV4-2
CASSQEGTRQGRETQYF
TGTGCCAGCAGCCAAGAAGGTACTCGACAGGGGAGAGAGACCCAGTACTTC
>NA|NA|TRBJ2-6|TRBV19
CASSIDWSGANGLTF
TGTGCCAGTAGTATAGATTGGTCTGGGGCCAACGGCCTGACTTTC
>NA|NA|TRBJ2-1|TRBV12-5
CASARTVNNEQFF
TGTGCTAGTGCCCGTACAGTCAACAATGAGCAGTTCTTC
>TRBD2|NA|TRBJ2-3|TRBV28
CASSFPGLAGGDTQYF
TGTGCCAGCAGTTTCCCGGGACTAGCGGGAGGGGATACGCAGTATTTT
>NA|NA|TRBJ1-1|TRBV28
CASSTPENTEAFF
TGTGCCAGCAGTACCCCAGAGAACACTGAAGCTTTCTTT
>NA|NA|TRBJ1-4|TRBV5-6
CASSPTTNEKLFF
TGTGCCAGCAGCCCTACAACTAATGAAAAACTGTTTTTT
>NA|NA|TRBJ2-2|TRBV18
CASSSTGSPGELFF
TGTGCCAGCTCATCAACAGGGAGTCCCGGGGAGCTGTTTTTT
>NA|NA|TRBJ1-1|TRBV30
CAWSAGDWAEAFF
TGTGCCTGGAGTGCAGGGGATTGGGCTGAAGCTTTCTTT
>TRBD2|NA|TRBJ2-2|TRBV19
CASSSRLAGVHTGELFF
TGTGCCAGTAGTTCAAGACTAGCGGGAGTGCACACCGGGGAGCTGTTTTTT
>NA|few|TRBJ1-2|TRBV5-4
CASSLTPGSQGGYTF
TGTGCCAGCAGCTTGACGCCAGGTTCTCAGGGAGGCTACACCTTC
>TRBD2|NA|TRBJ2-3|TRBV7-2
CASSGLAGGNTDTQYF
TGTGCCAGCAGCGGACTAGCGGGGGGGAACACAGATACGCAGTATTTT
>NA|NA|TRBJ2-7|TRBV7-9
CASSRAKEDEQYF
TGTGCCAGCAGCCGAGCCAAAGAGGACGAGCAGTACTTC
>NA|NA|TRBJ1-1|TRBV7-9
CSSSFGHVPEAFF
TGTTCCAGCAGCTTTGGCCACGTCCCTGAAGCTTTCTTT